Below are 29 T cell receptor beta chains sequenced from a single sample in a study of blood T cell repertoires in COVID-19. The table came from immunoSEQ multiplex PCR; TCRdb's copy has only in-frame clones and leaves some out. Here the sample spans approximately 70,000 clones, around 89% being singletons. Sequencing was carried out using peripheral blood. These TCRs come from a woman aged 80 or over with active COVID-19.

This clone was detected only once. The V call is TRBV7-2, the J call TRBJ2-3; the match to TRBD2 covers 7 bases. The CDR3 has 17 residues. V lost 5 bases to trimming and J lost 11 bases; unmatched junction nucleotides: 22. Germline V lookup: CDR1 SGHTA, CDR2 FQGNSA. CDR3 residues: CASSDTLRREFLPGQYF. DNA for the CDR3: TGTGCCAGCAGCGACACCTTGAGGCGGGAGTTCCTTCCGGGGCAGTATTTT.

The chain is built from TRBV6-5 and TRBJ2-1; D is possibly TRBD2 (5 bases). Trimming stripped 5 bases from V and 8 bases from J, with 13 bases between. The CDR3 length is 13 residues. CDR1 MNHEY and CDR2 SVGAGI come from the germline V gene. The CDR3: CASSLLRTDEQFF. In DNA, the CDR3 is TGTGCCAGCAGTCTCCTTAGGACTGATGAGCAGTTCTTC.

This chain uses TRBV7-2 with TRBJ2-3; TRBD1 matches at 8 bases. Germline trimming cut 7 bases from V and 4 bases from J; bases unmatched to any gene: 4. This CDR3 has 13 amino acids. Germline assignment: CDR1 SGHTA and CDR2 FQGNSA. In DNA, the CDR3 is TGTGCCAGCACCCGACAGGGGCCAGATACGCAGTATTTT. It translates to CASTRQGPDTQYF. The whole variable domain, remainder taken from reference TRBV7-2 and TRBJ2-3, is GAGVSQSPSNKVTEKGKDVELRCDPISGHTALYWYRQSLGQGLEFLIYFQGNSAPDKSGLPSDRFSAERTGGSVSTLTIQRTQQEDSAVYLCASTRQGPDTQYFGPGTRLTVL.

The CDR3 loop is CASRGVEYEQYF. The CDR3 DNA sequence: TGTGCCAGCAGGGGCGTCGAATACGAGCAGTACTTC. The chain has TRBV28 and TRBJ2-5; D call uncertain. The end of the DNA fits TRBJ2-7 better, so the J call may be wrong. This CDR3 is 12 amino acids long. Germline V gene data show CDR1 as MDHEN and CDR2 as SYDVKM.

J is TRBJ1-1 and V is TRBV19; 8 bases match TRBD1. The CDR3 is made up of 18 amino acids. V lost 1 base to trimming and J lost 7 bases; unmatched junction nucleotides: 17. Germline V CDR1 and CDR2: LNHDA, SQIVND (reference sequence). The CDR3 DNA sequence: TGTGCCAGTAGTATAGGGGCAGGGGGCTACCGTAAGGCTGGTGAAGCTTTCTTT. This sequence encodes CASSIGAGGYRKAGEAFF.

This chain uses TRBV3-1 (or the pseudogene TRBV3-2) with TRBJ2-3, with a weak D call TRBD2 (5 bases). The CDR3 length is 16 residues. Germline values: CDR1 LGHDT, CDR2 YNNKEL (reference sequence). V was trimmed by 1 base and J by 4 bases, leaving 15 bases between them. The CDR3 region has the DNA TGTGCCAGCAGCCAAGGGGGAGTACTAGGTGCAGATACGCAGTATTTT. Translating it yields CASSQGGVLGADTQYF.

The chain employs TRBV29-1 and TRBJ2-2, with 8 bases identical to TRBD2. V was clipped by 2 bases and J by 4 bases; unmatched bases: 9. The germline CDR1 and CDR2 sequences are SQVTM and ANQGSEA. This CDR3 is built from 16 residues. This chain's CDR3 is CSVEWGPAGVTGELFF. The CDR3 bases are TGCAGCGTTGAATGGGGACCAGCGGGAGTCACCGGGGAGCTGTTTTTT.

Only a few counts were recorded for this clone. The CDR3 is CASSILAGGPNNEQFF. In nucleotides, the CDR3 is TGTGCCAGTAGTATCTTAGCGGGAGGCCCAAACAATGAGCAGTTCTTC. The chain couples TRBV19 to TRBJ2-1; 10 bases agree with TRBD2. The germline V gene encodes CDR1 LNHDA and CDR2 SQIVND (reference sequence). The trim removed 3 bases at V and 5 bases at J, leaving 7 bases unmatched. The CDR3 runs 16 residues.

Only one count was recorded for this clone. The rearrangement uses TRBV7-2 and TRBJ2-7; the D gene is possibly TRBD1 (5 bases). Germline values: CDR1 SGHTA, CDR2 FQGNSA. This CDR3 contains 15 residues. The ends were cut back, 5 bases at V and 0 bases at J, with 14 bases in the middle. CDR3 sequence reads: CASSTGAKSSYEQYF. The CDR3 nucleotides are TGTGCCAGCAGCACAGGAGCAAAGAGCTCCTACGAGCAGTACTTC. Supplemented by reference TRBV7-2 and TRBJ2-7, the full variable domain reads GAGVSQSPSNKVTEKGKDVELRCDPISGHTALYWYRQSLGQGLEFLIYFQGNSAPDKSGLPSDRFSAERTGGSVSTLTIQRTQQEDSAVYLCASSTGAKSSYEQYFGPGTRLTVT.

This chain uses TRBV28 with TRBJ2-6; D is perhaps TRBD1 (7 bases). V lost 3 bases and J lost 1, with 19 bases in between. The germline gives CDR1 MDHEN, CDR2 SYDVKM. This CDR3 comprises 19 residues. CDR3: CASSFFRRGRGSGANVLTF. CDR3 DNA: TGTGCCAGCAGTTTCTTTAGGAGGGGGCGCGGATCTGGGGCCAACGTCCTGACTTTC.

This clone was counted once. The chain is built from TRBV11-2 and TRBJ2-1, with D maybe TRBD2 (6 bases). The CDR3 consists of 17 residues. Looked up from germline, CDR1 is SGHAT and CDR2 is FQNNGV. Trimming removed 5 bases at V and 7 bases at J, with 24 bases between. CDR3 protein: CASSATLGTPGRNEQFF. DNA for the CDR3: TGTGCCAGCAGCGCCACCCTCGGGACTCCTGGGAGGAATGAGCAGTTCTTC.

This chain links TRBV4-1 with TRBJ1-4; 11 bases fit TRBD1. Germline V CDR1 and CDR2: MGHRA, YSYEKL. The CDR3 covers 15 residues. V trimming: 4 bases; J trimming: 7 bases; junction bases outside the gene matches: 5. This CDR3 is CASSPPGTGGEKLFF. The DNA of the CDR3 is TGCGCCAGCAGCCCCCCCGGGACAGGGGGTGAAAAACTGTTTTTT.

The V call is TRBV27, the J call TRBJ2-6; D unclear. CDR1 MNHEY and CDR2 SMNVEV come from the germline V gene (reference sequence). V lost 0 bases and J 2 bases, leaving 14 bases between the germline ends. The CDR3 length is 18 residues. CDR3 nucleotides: TGTGCCAGCAGTTTATCCTCCCACGACGAGGCTGGGGCCAACGTCCTGACTTTC. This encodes CASSLSSHDEAGANVLTF.

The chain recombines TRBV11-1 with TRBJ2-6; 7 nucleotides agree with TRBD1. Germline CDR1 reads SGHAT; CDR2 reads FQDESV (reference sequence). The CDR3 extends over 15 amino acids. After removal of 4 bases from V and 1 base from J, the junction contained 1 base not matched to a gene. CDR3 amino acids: CASSSGQSGANVLTF. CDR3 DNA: TGTGCCAGCAGCTCGGGACAGTCTGGGGCCAACGTCCTGACTTTC.

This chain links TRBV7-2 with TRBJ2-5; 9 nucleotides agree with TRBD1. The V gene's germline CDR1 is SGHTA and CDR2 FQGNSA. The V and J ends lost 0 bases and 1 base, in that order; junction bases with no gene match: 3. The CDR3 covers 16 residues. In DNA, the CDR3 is TGTGCCAGCAGCTTAGCGTCGACAGGGGGCCAAGAGACCCAGTACTTC. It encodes CASSLASTGGQETQYF.

Written as DNA, the CDR3 is TGTGCCAGCAGCAGAATGACCGGGACAGGGCGAACAGATACGCAGTATTTT. Amino acid sequence: CASSRMTGTGRTDTQYF. The chain is built from TRBV14 and TRBJ2-3, with 9 positions matching TRBD1. V shed 5 bases, J shed 3 bases, and the junction held 12 bases outside the gene matches. The germline gives CDR1 SGHDN, CDR2 FVKESK. CDR3 length: 17 residues.

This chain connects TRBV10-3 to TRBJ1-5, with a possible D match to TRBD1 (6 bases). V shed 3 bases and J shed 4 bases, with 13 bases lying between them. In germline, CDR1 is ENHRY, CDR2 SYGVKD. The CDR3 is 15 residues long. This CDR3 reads CAISEQGPRNQPQHF. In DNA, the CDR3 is TGTGCCATCAGTGAACAGGGACCGCGAAATCAGCCCCAGCATTTT.

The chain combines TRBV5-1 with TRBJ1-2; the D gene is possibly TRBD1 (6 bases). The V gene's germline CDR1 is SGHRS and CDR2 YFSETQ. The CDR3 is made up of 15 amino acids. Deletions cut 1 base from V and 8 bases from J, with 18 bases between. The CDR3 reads CASSLSTGIGKGYTF. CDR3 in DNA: TGCGCCAGCAGCTTGTCTACAGGGATCGGGAAGGGCTACACCTTC.

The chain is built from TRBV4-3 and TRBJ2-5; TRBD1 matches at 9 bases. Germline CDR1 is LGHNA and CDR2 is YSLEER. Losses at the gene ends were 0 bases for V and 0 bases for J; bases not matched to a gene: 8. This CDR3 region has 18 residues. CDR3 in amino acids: CASSQDGTDRGDQETQYF. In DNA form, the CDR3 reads TGCGCCAGCAGCCAAGATGGGACGGACAGGGGAGACCAAGAGACCCAGTACTTC.

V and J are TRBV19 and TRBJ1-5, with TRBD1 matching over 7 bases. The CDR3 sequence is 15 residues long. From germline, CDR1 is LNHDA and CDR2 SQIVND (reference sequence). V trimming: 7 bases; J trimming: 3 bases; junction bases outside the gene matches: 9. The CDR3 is CASTNRQGPNQPQHF. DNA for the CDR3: TGTGCCAGTACCAACCGACAGGGTCCCAATCAGCCCCAGCATTTT. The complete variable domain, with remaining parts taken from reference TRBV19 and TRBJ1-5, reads DGGITQSPKYLFRKEGQNVTLSCEQNLNHDAMYWYRQDPGQGLRLIYYSQIVNDFQKGDIAEGYSVSREKKESFPLTVTSAQKNPTAFYLCASTNRQGPNQPQHFGDGTRLSIL.

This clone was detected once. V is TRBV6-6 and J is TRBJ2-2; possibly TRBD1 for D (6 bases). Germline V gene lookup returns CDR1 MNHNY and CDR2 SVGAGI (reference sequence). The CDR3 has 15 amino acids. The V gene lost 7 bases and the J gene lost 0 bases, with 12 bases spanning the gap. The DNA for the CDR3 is TGTGCCAGCACCAAGGGACACCCGAACACCGGGGAGCTGTTTTTT. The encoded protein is CASTKGHPNTGELFF.

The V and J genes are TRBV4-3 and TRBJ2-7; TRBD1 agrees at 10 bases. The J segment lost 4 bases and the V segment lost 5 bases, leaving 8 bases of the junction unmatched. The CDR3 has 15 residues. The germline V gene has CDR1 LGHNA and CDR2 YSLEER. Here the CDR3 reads CASSSWTGGKYEQYF. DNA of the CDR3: TGCGCCAGCAGCTCCTGGACAGGGGGTAAATACGAGCAGTACTTC.

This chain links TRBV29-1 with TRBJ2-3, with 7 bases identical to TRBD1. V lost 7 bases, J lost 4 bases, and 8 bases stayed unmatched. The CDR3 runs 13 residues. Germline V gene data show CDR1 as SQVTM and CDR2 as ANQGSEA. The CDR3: CSARDSGPDTQYF. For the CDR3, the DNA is TGCAGCGCCCGGGACAGCGGACCAGATACGCAGTATTTT.

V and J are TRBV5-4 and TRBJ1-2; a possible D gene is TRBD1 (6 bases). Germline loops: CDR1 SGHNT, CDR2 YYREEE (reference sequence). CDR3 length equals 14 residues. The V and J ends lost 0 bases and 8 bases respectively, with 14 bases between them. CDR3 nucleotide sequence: TGTGCCAGCAGCTTGGACACAGGGATAGGGGGCTACACCTTC. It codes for CASSLDTGIGGYTF.

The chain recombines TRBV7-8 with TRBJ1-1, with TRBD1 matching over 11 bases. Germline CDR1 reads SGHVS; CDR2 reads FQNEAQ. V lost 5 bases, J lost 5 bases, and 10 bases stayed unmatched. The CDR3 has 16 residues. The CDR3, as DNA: TGTGCCAGCAGCCTCCTTGGGGGACAGGGGGTGACTGAAGCTTTCTTT. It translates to CASSLLGGQGVTEAFF.

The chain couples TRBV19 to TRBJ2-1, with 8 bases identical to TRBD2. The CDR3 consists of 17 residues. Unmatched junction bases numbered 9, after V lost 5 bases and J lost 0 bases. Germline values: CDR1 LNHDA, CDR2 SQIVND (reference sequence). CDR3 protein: CASSHAGREDSYNEQFF. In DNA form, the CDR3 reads TGTGCCAGTAGTCACGCCGGGCGGGAGGACTCCTACAATGAGCAGTTCTTC.

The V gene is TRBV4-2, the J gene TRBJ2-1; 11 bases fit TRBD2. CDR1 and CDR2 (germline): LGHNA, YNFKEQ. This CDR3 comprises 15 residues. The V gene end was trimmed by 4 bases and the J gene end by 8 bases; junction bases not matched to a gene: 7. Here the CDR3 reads CASSLTSGSSYEQFF. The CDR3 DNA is TGTGCCAGCAGCCTTACTAGCGGGAGTAGCTATGAGCAGTTCTTC.

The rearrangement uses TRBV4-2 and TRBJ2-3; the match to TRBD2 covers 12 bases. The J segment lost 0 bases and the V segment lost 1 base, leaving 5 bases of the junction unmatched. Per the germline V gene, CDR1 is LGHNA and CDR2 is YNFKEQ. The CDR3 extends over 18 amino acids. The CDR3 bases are TGTGCCAGCAGCCAAGGACTAGCGGGGGACTCTAGCACAGATACGCAGTATTTT. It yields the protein CASSQGLAGDSSTDTQYF.

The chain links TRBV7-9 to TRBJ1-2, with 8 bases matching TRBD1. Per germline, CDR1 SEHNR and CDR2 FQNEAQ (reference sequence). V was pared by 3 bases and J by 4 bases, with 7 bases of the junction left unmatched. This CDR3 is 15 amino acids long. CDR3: CASSLAGQGGYGYTF. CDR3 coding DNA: TGTGCCAGCAGCTTGGCCGGACAGGGCGGCTATGGCTACACCTTC. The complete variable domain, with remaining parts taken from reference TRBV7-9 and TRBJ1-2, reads DTGVSQNPRHKITKRGQNVTFRCDPISEHNRLYWYRQTLGQGPEFLTYFQNEAQLEKSRLLSDRFSAERPKGSFSTLEIQRTEQGDSAMYLCASSLAGQGGYGYTFGSGTRLTVV.